This T cell receptor beta chain is drawn from a study of CD8 T cells in ankylosing spondylitis. This CDR3 is built from 14 residues. Germline CDR1 reads SNHLY; CDR2 reads FYNNEI. Deletions cut 0 bases from V and 9 bases from J, with 12 bases between. In making TCR beta libraries, quantitative 5'-RACE with molecular barcodes was used. One entry per CDR3 protein, called by TCRdb with MiXCR from the 5' RACE reads. The data show fewer than 35,000 distinct CDR3 sequences, approximately 28% seen once. This clonotype was detected only once. The receptor's source is a male donor with ankylosing spondylitis. Sequencing was done on a sample of synovial fluid, either unsorted or a sorted T cell fraction (not recorded which). This chain links TRBV2 with TRBJ2-1, with D perhaps assigned TRBD1 or TRBD2 (5 bases each). CDR3 in DNA: TGTGCCAGCAGTGAAGCGCGAGGGGCAGGTGAGCAGTTCTTC. Translated, it gives CASSEARGAGEQFF.